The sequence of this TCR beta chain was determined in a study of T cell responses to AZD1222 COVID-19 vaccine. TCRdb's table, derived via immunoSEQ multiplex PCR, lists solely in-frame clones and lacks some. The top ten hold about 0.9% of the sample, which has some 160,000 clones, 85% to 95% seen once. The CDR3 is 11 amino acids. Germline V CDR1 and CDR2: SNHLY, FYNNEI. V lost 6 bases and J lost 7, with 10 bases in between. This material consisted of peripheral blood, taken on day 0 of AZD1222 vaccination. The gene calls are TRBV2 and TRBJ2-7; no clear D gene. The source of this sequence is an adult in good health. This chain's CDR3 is CASRDQVEQYF. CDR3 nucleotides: TGTGCCAGCAGGGACCAGGTGGAGCAGTACTTC.